What follows are 4 T cell receptor beta chains derived from one specimen sequenced in a study of radiotherapy plus CTLA-4 blockade in lung cancer. Clones were sequenced by immunoSEQ multiplex PCR, and TCRdb holds only the in-frame ones, with some missing. The data contain tens of thousands of clones, 85% to 90% of them singletons. This sample comprised peripheral blood, obtained from a patient treated with radiotherapy plus ipilimumab. These receptors came from a human donor with non-small cell lung cancer that progressed on radiotherapy plus ipilimumab.

The chain uses TRBV18 and TRBJ2-4, with a tentative D call TRBD1 (5 bases). There are 13 residues in the CDR3. CDR1 KGHSH and CDR2 LQKENI come from the germline V gene. V was pared by 0 bases and J by 6 bases, with 6 bases between. The CDR3 loop reads CASSPPGLNIQYF. CDR3 DNA: TGTGCCAGCTCACCACCGGGGCTAAACATTCAGTACTTC. Full variable domain (rest looked up from reference TRBV18 and TRBJ2-4): NAGVMQNPRHLVRRRGQEARLRCSPMKGHSHVYWYRQLPEEGLKFMVYLQKENIIDESGMPKERFSAEFPKEGPSILRIQQVVRGDSAAYFCASSPPGLNIQYFGAGTRLSVL.

This chain uses TRBV11-2 with TRBJ1-2; no definite D call. Between the trimmed V and J ends, which lost 1 base and 4 bases, there was a span of 10 bases. The CDR3 runs to 14 residues. From germline, CDR1 is SGHAT and CDR2 FQNNGV. CDR3 in amino acids: CASSLGGGFYGYTF. The CDR3 coding sequence is TGTGCCAGCAGCTTAGGTGGCGGATTCTATGGCTACACCTTC.

V usage is TRBV25-1 and J usage is TRBJ1-3, with D hard to call. Germline V gene lookup returns CDR1 MGHDK and CDR2 SYGVNS. Trimming pared 2 bases from V and 3 bases from J, leaving 11 bases between. The CDR3 covers 15 residues. The CDR3 coding sequence is TGTGCCAGCAGTGAAGTGGGGAAACATGGAAACACCATATATTTT. As protein: CASSEVGKHGNTIYF.

This clone was found a few times. This chain joins TRBV2 and TRBJ2-1, with D possibly being TRBD2 (5 bases). The V and J ends lost 7 bases and 15 bases respectively, with 19 bases between them. The germline CDR1 and CDR2 sequences are SNHLY and FYNNEI. This CDR3 has 12 residues. CDR3 nucleotide sequence: TGTGCCAGCATCGAATCGGGGTCGAAGTCGTTCTTC. Translating it yields CASIESGSKSFF.